The following is a T cell receptor (beta chain) sequence with its context. This specimen comes from a study of T cell changes during pregnancy in multiple sclerosis. Clones were sequenced by immunoSEQ multiplex PCR, and TCRdb holds only the in-frame ones, with some missing. The sample has some 60,000 clones, 70% to 90% seen once. The germline V gene encodes CDR1 SGHTA and CDR2 FQGNSA. The CDR3 has 16 residues. The V gene end was trimmed by 0 bases and the J gene end by 2 bases; junction bases not matched to a gene: 4. J is TRBJ2-7 and V is TRBV7-2; 10 bases agree with TRBD2. This sample comprised CD4+ T cells from peripheral blood mononuclear cells, obtained in the third trimester of pregnancy. The TCR sequence derives from a female donor with multiple sclerosis, enrolled in a pregnancy study. CDR3 sequence reads: CASSLAPSGGPYEQYF. The CDR3 DNA is TGTGCCAGCAGCTTAGCGCCTAGCGGGGGACCCTACGAGCAGTACTTC.